This TCR beta chain derives from a study of blood T cell repertoires in COVID-19 (dated by TCRdb to the early 2020s). For the wider study: Samples from collaborators originated in the United States, Italy and Spain and spanned both the acute and convalescent phases of COVID-19. The prospective study material was composed of cDNA or gDNA derived from T cells, B-cell-depleted T cells, or PBMCs. The dataset comprised deeply sampled blood TCRbeta repertoires from subjects exposed to, actively infected with, or recovered from COVID-19. The repertoires were made available in a free public database intended to serve as a resource for research on the immune response to SARS-CoV-2. Samples were obtained from the ongoing ImmuneRACE study (first 160 participants) and from approximately 1,200 subjects provided by 6 global collaborators. A de-identified subject ID, COVID-19 status, age in years and sex were almost always included in the sample metadata. HLA class I and class II types, where available, came from metadata supplied by the sample provider rather than from assay-based typing.

CDR1 SGHAT and CDR2 FQNNGV are derived from the germline V gene. The germline ends are 13 bases apart after V is trimmed by 3 bases and J by 2 bases. From the cysteine up to the phenylalanine, the CDR3 has a length of 15 residues. CDR3 DNA is the only sequence kept; it has 45 bases, read in frame from the first base. About this clone: Its antigen remains unidentified. Per-nucleotide qualities are absent, and no much larger clonotype sits a single base away.

The immunoSEQ Assay, a bias-controlled multiplex PCR, was used to amplify TCRbeta CDR3 regions from genomic DNA. On the study's bioinformatics: The number of nucleated cells in each sample was estimated from the amplification of reference gene primers within the assay. To quantify the absolute abundance of each unique TCRbeta CDR3 rearrangement, sequence reads were collapsed and filtered. Productive Simpson clonality was computed per sample as the square root of Simpson's diversity index over productive rearrangements. As stored in TCRdb, this immuneACCESS dataset retains in-frame rearrangements with V and J assigned. A fraction of the clones does not appear; measured against another copy, unresolved V genes explain less than half of the discrepancy, and the remainder lacks a known reason. V and J calls plus clone size are reproduced from that table; the DNA served to infer D and trimming. Recorded for this sample are 450,000 to 500,000 clones; roughly nine tenths of them occurred a single time. The biggest ten clones account for roughly 8% of the sample.

The investigation overall reported the following: Clinical and demographic metadata were provided uncurated, with the amount varying by source and participant.

Participants in the prospective study were aged roughly 18 to 89 years, lived in 20 to 30 United States geographic areas, and enrolled through a virtual design. Cohort assignment in the prospective study relied on participant-reported clinical history from a screening survey and a study questionnaire. Recovered participants in ImmuneRACE Cohort 3 were defined by two consecutive negative NP/OP PCR tests, clearance by a healthcare professional, or resolution of symptoms. Each participant in the prospective study had whole blood, serum and a nasopharyngeal or oropharyngeal swab collected by mobile phlebotomists. Over a roughly two-month period, participants in the prospective study had the option of providing additional blood draws and questionnaires. Blood samples from the prospective study were shipped frozen or at room temperature prior to DNA extraction.

Sequencing input: PBMCs or T cells enriched from blood (not recorded which). This clonotype was sampled from an older woman who had recovered from COVID-19. Here the chain combines TRBV11-2 and TRBJ1-1; possibly the D gene is TRBD1, per 6 matching bases. CDR3 loop: CASSFPRTDNTEAFF. The DNA reads as follows: TGTGCCAGCAGCTTCCCCCGGACAGATAACACTGAAGCTTTCTTT.